In this sample, the clone carrying this T cell receptor beta chain turned up many times. The data were obtained in a study of T-cell reconstitution after alpha-beta-depleted transplantation in children. Germline loops: CDR1 KGHSH, CDR2 LQKENI. The CDR3 contains 17 residues. V lost 3 bases, J lost 0 bases, and 14 bases lay in between. Researchers prepared the TCRbeta library using unique molecular identifiers, the study reports. MiXCR, applied by TCRdb to the PCR reads, yields one record per CDR3 protein. The repertoire holds approximately 400,000 distinct CDR3 sequences, with 11% as singletons. V gene TRBV18 combines with J gene TRBJ2-2; the D gene is possibly TRBD2 (6 bases). The sequence came from a human donor who donated a stem cell graft to a child with acute myeloid leukemia. Specimen: PBMCs from the stem cell graft donor, collected from the stem cell graft. The CDR3 spells CASSPGGQFANTGELFF. The CDR3 DNA sequence: TGTGCCAGCTCACCGGGAGGCCAGTTCGCGAACACCGGGGAGCTGTTTTTT.